This T cell receptor beta chain originates from a study of T cells after yellow fever vaccination. Study-wide findings and caveats: Post-booster samples contained most primary-vaccination clones (more than 95% CD4, approximately 88% CD8).

This clonotype was observed a few times. Its cognate antigen is unknown. TCRdb itself ran the 5' RACE reads through MiXCR, one entry per CDR3 protein. The sample gives over 300,000 distinct CDR3 sequences, over 4% of which show up once; just under 25% is in the top ten. The CDR3 contains 13 residues. V lost 8 bases and J 0 bases, leaving 7 bases between the germline ends. This sequence joins TRBV12-3 or TRBV12-4 and TRBJ2-2, with D uncertain. Sequencing used PBMCs, obtained 5 days after the yellow fever booster vaccination. The TCR was taken from a man between 18 and 35 years old who received the YFV17D yellow fever vaccine. CDR3 loop: CASGQANTGELFF. DNA of the CDR3: TGTGCCAGCGGGCAAGCGAACACCGGGGAGCTGTTTTTT.